This T cell receptor (beta chain) came from a study of identical twins. Study-wide points: Fewer insertions were carried by abundant cord blood beta clonotypes, but none was seen in memory repertoires. Excess low generation probability was seen in twin-shared out-of-frame alpha sequences.

A universal primer site came from template switching; cDNA carried unique molecular identifiers. TCRdb re-derived calls from the 5' RACE reads in MiXCR, one entry per CDR3 protein. The data contain 510,000 or so distinct CDR3 sequences, 15% of them seen just once; the ten biggest clones take up roughly 0.4%. About this clonotype: What it recognizes is unknown.

Every donor was a healthy Caucasian. These sequences were also reported in another study, on yellow fever vaccine responses in identical twins.

The TCR originated in a woman younger than 30 in good health. Sequencing used CD4+ T cells sorted from blood.

The DNA of the CDR3 is TGCAGTGCTAGAGTCGCAGGGCCCGGGGAGCTGTTTTTT. Translation gives CSARVAGPGELFF. The chain links TRBV20-1 to TRBJ2-2; TRBD1 is a possible D gene (5 bases). Germline CDR1 reads DFQATT; CDR2 reads SNEGSKA (reference sequence). The V gene lost 1 base and the J gene lost 6 bases, with 9 bases spanning the gap. This CDR3 is 13 amino acids long.